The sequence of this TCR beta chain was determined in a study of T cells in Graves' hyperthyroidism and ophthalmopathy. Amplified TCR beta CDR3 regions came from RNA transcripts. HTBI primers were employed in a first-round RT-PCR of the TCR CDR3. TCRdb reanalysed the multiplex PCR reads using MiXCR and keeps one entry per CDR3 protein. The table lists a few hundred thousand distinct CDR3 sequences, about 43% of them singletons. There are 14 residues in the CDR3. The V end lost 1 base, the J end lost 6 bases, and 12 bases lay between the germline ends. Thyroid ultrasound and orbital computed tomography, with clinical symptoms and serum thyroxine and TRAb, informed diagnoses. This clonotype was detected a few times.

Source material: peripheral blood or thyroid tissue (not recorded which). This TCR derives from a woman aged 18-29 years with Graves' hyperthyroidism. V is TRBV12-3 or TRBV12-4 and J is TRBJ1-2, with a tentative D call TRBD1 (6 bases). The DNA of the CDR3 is TGTGCCAGCAGTTTAGGAGGGGGAGGGGATGGCTACACCTTC. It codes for CASSLGGGGDGYTF.